This TCR beta chain was documented in a study of blood T cell repertoires in COVID-19. Profiling relied on immunoSEQ multiplex PCR, and the TCRdb table lists in-frame clones only, not all of them. The top ten clones hold approximately 1.4% of a sample with some 120,000 clones, more than 75% of them seen once. With 2 bases removed from V and 6 bases from J, the gap between germline ends came to 13 bases. CDR3 size: 14 residues. Germline V gives CDR1 PRHDT, CDR2 FYEKMQ (reference sequence). The sequence was obtained from a human donor in a cohort sampled during active COVID-19. Sequences were obtained from peripheral blood. V and J are TRBV13 and TRBJ1-2; D call uncertain. CDR3 nucleotide sequence: TGTGCCAGCAGCTTAACAGCCAGGTTCAATGGCTACACCTTC. It specifies CASSLTARFNGYTF.